The rows below give T cell receptor beta chains drawn from one sample of a study of identical twins. TCRdb passed the 5' RACE reads through MiXCR, listing each CDR3 protein once. The sample includes around 1.7 million distinct CDR3 sequences, 25% to 35% of them seen just once. Sample: cord blood. These receptors originate from a newborn girl in good health. CDR3s leave out the opening cysteine and the closing phenylalanine or tryptophan.

>12|TRBJ2-3|TRBV5-5
ASIRTGGTDTQY
>14|TRBJ2-1|TRBV28
ASSFLGSGMVNEQF
>12|.|TRBV2
AGKQDRSLETQY
>12|TRBJ2-3|TRBV27
ASNRRQSTDTQY
>15|TRBJ2-1|TRBV19
ASSIGPPGQGYNEQF
>12|TRBJ2-1|TRBV9
ASSPVLAGNEQF
>13|TRBJ2-7|TRBV20-1
SASVLAGVSYEQY
>12|TRBJ1-6|TRBV20-1
SAAIDRVYSPLH
>12|TRBJ1-1|TRBV6-1
ASSEVVPGTEAF
>12|TRBJ2-7|TRBV3-1
ASSQYLGPYEQY
>12|TRBJ1-6|TRBV5-6
ASSLEQVKTALH
>13|TRBJ1-2|TRBV6-1
ASSEEWDSYYGYT
>10|TRBJ2-1|TRBV28
ASSLQYNEQF
>14|TRBJ2-7|TRBV5-1
ASSLYAGQGAGEQY
>13|TRBJ2-3|TRBV29-1
SVNRLAGKADTQY
>13|TRBJ2-1|TRBV27
ASSFNGGAYNEQF
>14|TRBJ1-1|TRBV14
ASSQEKGGINTEAF
>10|TRBJ1-2|TRBV28
ACLTTFYGYT
>13|TRBJ2-5|TRBV12-3/TRBV12-4
ASRPGLASQETQY
>12|TRBJ2-5|TRBV4-1
ASSQIPGGETQY
>14|TRBJ2-3|TRBV9
ASSVARAGGTDTQY
>11|TRBJ1-1|TRBV7-2
ASSFATNTEAF
>13|TRBJ1-4|TRBV21-1
ASFGGEGTNEKLF
>11|TRBJ1-5|TRBV24-1
ATSDTGKQPQH
>16|TRBJ2-5|TRBV20-1
SARDLDPGWEGAETQY
>15|TRBJ2-5|TRBV7-2
ASSLFSRWGDSKTQY
>13|TRBJ2-3|TRBV6-2/TRBV6-3
ASSYLAGQVDTQY
>13|TRBJ2-7|TRBV12-3/TRBV12-4
ASSQSRVHSYEQY
>10|TRBJ1-2|TRBV9
ASSVGGYGYT
>14|TRBJ2-5|TRBV7-9
ASSLGTGQNQETQY
>13|TRBJ1-6|TRBV9
ASSATGTSNSPLH
>13|.|TRBV4-1
ASSQPLAGTYEQY
>12|TRBJ2-7|TRBV12-3/TRBV12-4
ASSLTMTANEQY
>15|TRBJ2-4|TRBV7-2
ASSHPLAGVAKNIQY
>13|TRBJ2-7|TRBV11-2
ASSLGSSGSYEQY
>17|TRBJ2-3|TRBV11-1
ASSLVSGWYDANTDTQY
>14|TRBJ2-1|TRBV20-1
SARDGVADPYNEQF
>12|TRBJ2-1|TRBV10-3
AISESVSGNEQF
>12|TRBJ2-5|TRBV7-2
ASSLVIARETQY
>11|TRBJ1-1|TRBV6-5
ASTRRGTLEAF
>9|TRBJ2-7|TRBV7-9
ATGPAYEQY
>11|TRBJ1-2|TRBV30
AWSPTASSGYT
>12|TRBJ2-1|TRBV4-1
ASSLQGYQETQF
>12|TRBJ2-7|TRBV28
ASSFIAGSYEQY
>13|TRBJ1-1|TRBV2
ASSEAHGGGTEAF